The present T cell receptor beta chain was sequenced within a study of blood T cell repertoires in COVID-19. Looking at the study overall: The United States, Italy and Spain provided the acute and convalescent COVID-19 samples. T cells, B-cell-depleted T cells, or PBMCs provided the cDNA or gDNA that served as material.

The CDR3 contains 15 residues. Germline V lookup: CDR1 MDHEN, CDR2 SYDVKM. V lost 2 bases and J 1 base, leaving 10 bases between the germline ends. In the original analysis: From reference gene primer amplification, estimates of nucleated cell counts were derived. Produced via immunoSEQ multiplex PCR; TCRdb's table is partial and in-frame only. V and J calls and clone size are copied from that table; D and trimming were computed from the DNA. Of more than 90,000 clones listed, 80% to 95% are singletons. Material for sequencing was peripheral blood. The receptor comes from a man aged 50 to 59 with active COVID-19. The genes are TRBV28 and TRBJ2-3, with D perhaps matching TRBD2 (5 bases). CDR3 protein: CASSLRGSGTDTQYF. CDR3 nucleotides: TGTGCCAGCAGTTTACGAGGTAGCGGCACAGATACGCAGTATTTT.